The table lists the clone carrying this TCR beta chain with a few counts. RNA, once extracted, was reverse transcribed into cDNA for use as the sequencing template. Sequencing was performed with immunoSEQ multiplex PCR; in TCRdb, only in-frame clones are kept and a portion is missing. This sample carries some 190,000 clones, more than 55% of them seen once, and the ten largest clones take approximately 0.7%. Sample treatment: oral pan-JAK inhibitor, 5-10 mg twice daily. The CDR3 loop spans 11 amino acids. Germline V gene lookup returns CDR1 SQVTM and CDR2 ANQGSEA. The V end lost 6 bases, the J end lost 8 bases, and 11 bases lay between the germline ends. This specimen belongs to a study of CD8+ T cells in alopecia areata.

The clonotype was recovered from a human donor with alopecia areata. The chain links TRBV29-1 to TRBJ2-4, with D uncertain. The source was CD4+ T cells sorted from blood, collected at week 4, from a patient treated with tofacitinib. The CDR3 region is CSVELLDIQYF. The CDR3 bases are TGCAGCGTCGAATTATTGGACATTCAGTACTTC. The whole variable domain, filled in from reference TRBV29-1 and TRBJ2-4, reads SAVISQKPSRDICQRGTSLTIQCQVDSQVTMMFWYRQQPGQSLTLIATANQGSEATYESGFVIDKFPISRPNLTFSTLTVSNMSPEDSSIYLCSVELLDIQYFGAGTRLSVL.